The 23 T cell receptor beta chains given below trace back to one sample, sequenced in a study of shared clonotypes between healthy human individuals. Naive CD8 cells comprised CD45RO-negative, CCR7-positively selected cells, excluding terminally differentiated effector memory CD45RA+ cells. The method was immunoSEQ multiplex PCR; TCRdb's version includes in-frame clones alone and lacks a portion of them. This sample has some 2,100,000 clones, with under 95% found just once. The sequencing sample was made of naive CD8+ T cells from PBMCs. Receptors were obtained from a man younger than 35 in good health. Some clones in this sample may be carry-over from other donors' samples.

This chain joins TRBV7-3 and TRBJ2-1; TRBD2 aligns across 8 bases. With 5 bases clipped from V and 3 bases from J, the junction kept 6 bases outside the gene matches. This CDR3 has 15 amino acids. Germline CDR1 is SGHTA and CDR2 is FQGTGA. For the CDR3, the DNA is TGTGCCAGCAGCCCCGGGGCGGGAGGCTACAATGAGCAGTTCTTC. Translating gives CASSPGAGGYNEQFF.

The CDR3 sequence: CASSLLFRGGEKLFF. The CDR3, as DNA: TGTGCCAGCAGTTTATTATTCAGGGGAGGGGAAAAACTGTTTTTT. The J gene is TRBJ1-4, the V gene TRBV27; D may be TRBD1 (6 bases). Per germline, CDR1 MNHEY and CDR2 SMNVEV (reference sequence). This CDR3 has 15 residues. V was clipped by 1 base and J by 8 bases, with 14 bases between them.

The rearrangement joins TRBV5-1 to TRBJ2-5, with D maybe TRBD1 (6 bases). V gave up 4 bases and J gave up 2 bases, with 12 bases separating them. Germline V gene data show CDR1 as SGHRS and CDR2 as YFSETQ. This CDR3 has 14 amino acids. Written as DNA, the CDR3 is TGCGCCAGCAGCGGGGACATGGGGCAAGAGACCCAGTACTTC. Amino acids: CASSGDMGQETQYF.

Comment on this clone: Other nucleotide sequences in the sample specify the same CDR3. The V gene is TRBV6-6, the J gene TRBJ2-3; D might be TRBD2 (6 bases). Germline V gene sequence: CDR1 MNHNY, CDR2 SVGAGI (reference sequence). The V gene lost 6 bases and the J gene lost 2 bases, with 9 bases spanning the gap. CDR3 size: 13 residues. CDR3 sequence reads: CASSGGTTDTQYF. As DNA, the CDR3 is TGTGCCAGCAGCGGAGGGACCACAGATACGCAGTATTTT.

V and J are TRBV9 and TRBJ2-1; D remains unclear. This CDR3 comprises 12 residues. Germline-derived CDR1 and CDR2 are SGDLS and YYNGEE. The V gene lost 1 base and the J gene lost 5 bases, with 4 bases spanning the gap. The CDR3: CASSVTDNEQFF. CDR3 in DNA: TGTGCCAGCAGCGTAACAGACAATGAGCAGTTCTTC.

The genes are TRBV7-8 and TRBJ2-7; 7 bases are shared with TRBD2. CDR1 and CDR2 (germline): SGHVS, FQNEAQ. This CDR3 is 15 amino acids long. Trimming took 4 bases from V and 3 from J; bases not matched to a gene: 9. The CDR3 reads CASSSGGGVGYEQYF. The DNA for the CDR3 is TGTGCCAGCAGCTCCGGTGGGGGGGTAGGCTACGAGCAGTACTTC.

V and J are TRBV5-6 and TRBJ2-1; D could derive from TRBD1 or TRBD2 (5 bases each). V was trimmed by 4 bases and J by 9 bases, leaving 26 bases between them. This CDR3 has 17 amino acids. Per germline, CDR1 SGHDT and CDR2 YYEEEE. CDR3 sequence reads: CASSPVGGAGKGSEQFF. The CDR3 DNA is TGTGCCAGCAGCCCGGTAGGAGGTGCAGGGAAGGGTAGTGAGCAGTTCTTC.

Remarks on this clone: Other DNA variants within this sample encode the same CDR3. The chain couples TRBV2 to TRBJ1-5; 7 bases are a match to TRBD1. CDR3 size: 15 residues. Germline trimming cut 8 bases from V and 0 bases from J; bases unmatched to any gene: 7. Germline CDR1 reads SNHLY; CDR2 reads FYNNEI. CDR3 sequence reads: CASAGTDYSNQPQHF. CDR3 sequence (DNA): TGTGCCAGCGCCGGGACAGATTATAGCAATCAGCCCCAGCATTTT.

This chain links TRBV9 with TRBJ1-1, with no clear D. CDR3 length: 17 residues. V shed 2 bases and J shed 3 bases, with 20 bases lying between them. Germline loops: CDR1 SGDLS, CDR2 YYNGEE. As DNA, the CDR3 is TGTGCCAGCAGCGTTGGCCTAAGGTTGGGGATAGACACTGAAGCTTTCTTT. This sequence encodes CASSVGLRLGIDTEAFF.

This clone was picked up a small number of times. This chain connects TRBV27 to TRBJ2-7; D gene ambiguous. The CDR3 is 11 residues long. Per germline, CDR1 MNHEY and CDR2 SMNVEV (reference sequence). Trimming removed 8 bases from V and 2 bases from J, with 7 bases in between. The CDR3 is CASGVPYEQYF. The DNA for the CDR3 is TGTGCCAGCGGGGTCCCCTACGAGCAGTACTTC.

The CDR3 DNA follows: TGTGCCAGCAGTTTAGCGGGAGTCGACTACGAGCAGTACTTC. Its protein product is CASSLAGVDYEQYF. The V and J genes are TRBV28 and TRBJ2-7, with 7 bases fitting TRBD2. V was clipped by 2 bases and J by 3 bases; unmatched bases: 4. The CDR3 contains 14 residues. Germline V gene lookup returns CDR1 MDHEN and CDR2 SYDVKM.

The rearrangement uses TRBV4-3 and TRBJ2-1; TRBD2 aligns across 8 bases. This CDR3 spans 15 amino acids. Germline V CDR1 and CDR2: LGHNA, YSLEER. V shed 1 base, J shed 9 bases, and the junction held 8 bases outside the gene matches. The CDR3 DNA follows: TGCGCCAGCAGCCAAGGGAGCGGGAGCGTTAGTGAGCAGTTCTTC. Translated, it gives CASSQGSGSVSEQFF.

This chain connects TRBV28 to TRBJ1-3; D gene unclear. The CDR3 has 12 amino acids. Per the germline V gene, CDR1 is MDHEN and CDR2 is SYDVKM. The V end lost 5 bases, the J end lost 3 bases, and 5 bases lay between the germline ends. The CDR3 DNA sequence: TGTGCCAGCAGTACTTATGGAAACACCATATATTTT. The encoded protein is CASSTYGNTIYF.

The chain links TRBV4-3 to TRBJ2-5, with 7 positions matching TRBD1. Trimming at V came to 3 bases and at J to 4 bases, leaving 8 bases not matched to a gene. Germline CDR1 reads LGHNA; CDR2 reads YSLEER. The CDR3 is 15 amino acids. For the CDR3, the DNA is TGCGCCAGCAGCCAGAATACAGGGGTGAGAGAGACCCAGTACTTC. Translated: CASSQNTGVRETQYF.

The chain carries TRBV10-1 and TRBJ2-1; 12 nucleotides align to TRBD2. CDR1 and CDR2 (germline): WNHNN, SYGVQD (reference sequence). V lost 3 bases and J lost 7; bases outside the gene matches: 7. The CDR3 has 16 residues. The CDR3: CASSERLAGGPNEQFF. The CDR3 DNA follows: TGCGCCAGCAGTGAACGGCTAGCGGGAGGGCCAAATGAGCAGTTCTTC.

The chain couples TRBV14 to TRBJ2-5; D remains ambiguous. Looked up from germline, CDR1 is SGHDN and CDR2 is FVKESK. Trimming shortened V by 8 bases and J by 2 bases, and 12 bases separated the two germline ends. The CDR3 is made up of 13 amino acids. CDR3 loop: CASSPSRQETQYF. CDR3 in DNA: TGTGCCAGCTCCCCCTCCCGGCAAGAGACCCAGTACTTC.

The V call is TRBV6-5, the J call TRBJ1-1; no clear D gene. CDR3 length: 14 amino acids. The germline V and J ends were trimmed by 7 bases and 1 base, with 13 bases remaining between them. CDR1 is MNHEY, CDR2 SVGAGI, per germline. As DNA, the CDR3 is TGTGCCAGCACCTTACAGACGGGGAACACTGAAGCTTTCTTT. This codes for CASTLQTGNTEAFF.

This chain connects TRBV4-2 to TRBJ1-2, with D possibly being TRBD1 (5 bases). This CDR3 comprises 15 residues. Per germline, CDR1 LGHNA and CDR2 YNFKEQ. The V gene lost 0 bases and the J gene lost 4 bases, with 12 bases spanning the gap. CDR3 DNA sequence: TGTGCCAGCAGCCAAGAATACAGGACCTTCTATGGCTACACCTTC. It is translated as CASSQEYRTFYGYTF.

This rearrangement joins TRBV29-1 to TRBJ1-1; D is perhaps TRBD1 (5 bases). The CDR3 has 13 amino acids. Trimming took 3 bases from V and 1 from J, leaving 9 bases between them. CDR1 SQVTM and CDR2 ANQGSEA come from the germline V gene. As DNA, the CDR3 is TGCAGCGTTGAGGGGGACGGGAACACTGAAGCTTTCTTT. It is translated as CSVEGDGNTEAFF.

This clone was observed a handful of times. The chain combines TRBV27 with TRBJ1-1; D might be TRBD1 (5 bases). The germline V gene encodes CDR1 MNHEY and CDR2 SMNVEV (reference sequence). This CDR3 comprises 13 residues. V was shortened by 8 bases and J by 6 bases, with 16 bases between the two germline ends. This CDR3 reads CASRPGRGPEAFF. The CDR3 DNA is TGTGCCAGCCGTCCGGGGAGGGGTCCTGAAGCTTTCTTT.

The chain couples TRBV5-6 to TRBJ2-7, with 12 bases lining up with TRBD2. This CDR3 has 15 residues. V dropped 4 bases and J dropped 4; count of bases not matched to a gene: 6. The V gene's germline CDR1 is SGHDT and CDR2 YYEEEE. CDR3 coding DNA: TGTGCCAGCAGCCCGACTAGCGGGAGAGTGTACGAGCAGTACTTC. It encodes CASSPTSGRVYEQYF.

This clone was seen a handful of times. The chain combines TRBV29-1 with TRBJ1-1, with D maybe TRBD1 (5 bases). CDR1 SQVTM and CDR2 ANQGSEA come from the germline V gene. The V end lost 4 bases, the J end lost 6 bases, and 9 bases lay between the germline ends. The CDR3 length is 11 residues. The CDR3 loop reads CSVGDSPEAFF. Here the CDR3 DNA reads TGCAGCGTTGGTGACAGCCCTGAAGCTTTCTTT.

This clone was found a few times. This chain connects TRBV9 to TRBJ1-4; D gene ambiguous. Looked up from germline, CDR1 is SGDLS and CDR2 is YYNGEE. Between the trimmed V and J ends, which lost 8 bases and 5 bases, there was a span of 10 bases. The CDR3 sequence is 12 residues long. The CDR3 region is CASSQNNEKLFF. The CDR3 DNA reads TGTGCCAGTAGTCAAAACAATGAAAAACTGTTTTTT.